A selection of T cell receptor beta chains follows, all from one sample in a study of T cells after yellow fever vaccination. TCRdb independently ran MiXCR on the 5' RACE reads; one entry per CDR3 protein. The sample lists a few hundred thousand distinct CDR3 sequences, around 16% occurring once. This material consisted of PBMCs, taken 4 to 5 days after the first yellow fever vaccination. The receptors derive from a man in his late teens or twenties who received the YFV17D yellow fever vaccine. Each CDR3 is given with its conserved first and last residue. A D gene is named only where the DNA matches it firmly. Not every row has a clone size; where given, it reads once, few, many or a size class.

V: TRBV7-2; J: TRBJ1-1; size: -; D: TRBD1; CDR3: CASSPWTGQEAFF; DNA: TGTGCCAGCAGCCCCTGGACAGGGCAGGAAGCTTTCTTT
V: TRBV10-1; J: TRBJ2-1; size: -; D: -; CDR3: CASSDTSFRTGTNNEQFF; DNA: TGCGCCAGCAGTGATACCTCTTTTCGGACCGGGACGAACAATGAGCAGTTCTTC
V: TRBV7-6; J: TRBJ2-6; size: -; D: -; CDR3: CASSPRTTKFLTF; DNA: TGTGCCAGCAGCCCCCGGACCACAAAGTTCCTGACTTTC
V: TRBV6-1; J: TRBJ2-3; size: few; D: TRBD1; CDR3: CASSEAQGEKADTQYF; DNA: TGTGCCAGCAGTGAAGCTCAGGGGGAAAAAGCAGATACGCAGTATTTT
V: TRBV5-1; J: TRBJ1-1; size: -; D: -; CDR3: CASSVTGPDTEAFF; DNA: TGCGCCAGCAGCGTCACAGGGCCAGACACTGAAGCTTTCTTT
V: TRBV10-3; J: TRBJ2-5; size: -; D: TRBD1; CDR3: CAISDIGQARETQYF; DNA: TGTGCCATCAGTGACATCGGACAGGCAAGGGAGACCCAGTACTTC
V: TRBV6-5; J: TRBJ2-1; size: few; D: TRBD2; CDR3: CASRYSGGSYNEQFF; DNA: TGTGCCAGCAGATACAGCGGGGGGAGCTACAATGAGCAGTTCTTC
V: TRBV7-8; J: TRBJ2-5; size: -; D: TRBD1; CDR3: CASSLGLDRGGETQYF; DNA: TGTGCCAGCAGCTTAGGACTCGACAGGGGCGGAGAGACCCAGTACTTC
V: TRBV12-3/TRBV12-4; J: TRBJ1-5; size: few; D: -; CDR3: CASSLWVASNQPQHF; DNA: TGTGCCAGCAGTCTCTGGGTGGCCAGCAATCAGCCCCAGCATTTT
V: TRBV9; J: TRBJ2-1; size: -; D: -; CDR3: CASSVDGREWDEQFF; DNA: TGTGCCAGCAGCGTAGATGGCAGGGAGTGGGATGAGCAGTTCTTC
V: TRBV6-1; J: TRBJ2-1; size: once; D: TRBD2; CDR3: CASTPGLRGEQFF; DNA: TGTGCCAGCACCCCCGGATTGCGGGGGGAGCAGTTCTTC
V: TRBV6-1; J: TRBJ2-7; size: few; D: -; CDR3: CASSAGQYEQYF; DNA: TGTGCCAGCAGCGCGGGACAGTACGAGCAGTACTTC
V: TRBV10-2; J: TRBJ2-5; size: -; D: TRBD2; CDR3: CASSNGPSRLAGGQETQYF; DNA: TGCGCCAGCAGCAATGGACCCTCTCGACTAGCGGGGGGCCAGGAGACCCAGTACTTC
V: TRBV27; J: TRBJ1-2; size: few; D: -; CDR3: CASSKYSSANYGYTF; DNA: TGTGCCAGCAGCAAATACTCCTCAGCTAACTATGGCTACACCTTC
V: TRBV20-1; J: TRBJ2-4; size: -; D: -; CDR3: CSASYSGENIQYF; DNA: TGCAGTGCTAGTTATAGCGGAGAAAACATTCAGTACTTC
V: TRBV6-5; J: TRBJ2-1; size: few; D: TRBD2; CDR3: CASSLGRGFGEQFF; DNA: TGTGCCAGCAGTTTGGGGCGGGGGTTCGGTGAGCAGTTCTTC
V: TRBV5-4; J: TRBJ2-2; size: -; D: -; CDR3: CASSRTAGELFF; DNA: TGTGCCAGCAGCCGGACAGCAGGGGAGCTGTTTTTT
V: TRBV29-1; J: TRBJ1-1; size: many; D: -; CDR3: CSVGRSYEAFF; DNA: TGCAGCGTTGGCAGGTCTTATGAAGCTTTCTTT
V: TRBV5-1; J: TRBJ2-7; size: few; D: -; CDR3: CASREGRNEQYF; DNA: TGCGCCAGCAGGGAGGGGCGGAACGAGCAGTACTTC
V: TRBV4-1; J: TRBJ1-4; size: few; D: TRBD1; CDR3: CASSQTGATGVEKLFF; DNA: TGCGCCAGCAGCCAAACAGGGGCTACAGGGGTTGAAAAACTGTTTTTT
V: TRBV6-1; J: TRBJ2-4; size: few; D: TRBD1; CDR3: CASRGRDRGEAKNIQYF; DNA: TGTGCCAGCAGGGGCCGGGACAGGGGGGAGGCCAAAAACATTCAGTACTTC
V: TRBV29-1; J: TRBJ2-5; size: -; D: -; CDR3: CSVEVADLQETQYF; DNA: TGTAGCGTTGAAGTGGCGGACCTCCAAGAGACCCAGTACTTC
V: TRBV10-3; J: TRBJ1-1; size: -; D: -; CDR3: CATSSGVNTEAFF; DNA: TGTGCCACCAGTTCCGGGGTTAACACTGAAGCTTTCTTT
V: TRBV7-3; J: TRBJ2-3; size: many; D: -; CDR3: CASSLLNTDTQYF; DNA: TGTGCCAGCAGCTTACTAAACACAGATACGCAGTATTTT
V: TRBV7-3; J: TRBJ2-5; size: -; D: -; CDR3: CASSLRGFDETQYF; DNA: TGTGCCAGCAGCTTAAGGGGGTTTGACGAGACCCAGTACTTC
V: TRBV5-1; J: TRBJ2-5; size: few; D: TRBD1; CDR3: CASSPLPGQALQETQYF; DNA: TGCGCCAGCAGCCCTCTTCCGGGACAGGCCCTCCAAGAGACCCAGTACTTC
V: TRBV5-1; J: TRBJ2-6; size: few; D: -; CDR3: CASSLAVQLSGANVLTF; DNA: TGCGCCAGCAGCTTGGCCGTCCAGCTCTCTGGGGCCAACGTCCTGACTTTC
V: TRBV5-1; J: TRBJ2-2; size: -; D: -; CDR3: CASSSGQGGSTGELFF; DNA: TGCGCCAGCAGCTCCGGACAGGGAGGGTCTACCGGGGAGCTGTTTTTT
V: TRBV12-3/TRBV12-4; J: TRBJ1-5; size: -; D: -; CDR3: CASSFFDTDQPQHF; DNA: TGTGCCAGCAGTTTCTTTGACACCGATCAGCCCCAGCATTTT
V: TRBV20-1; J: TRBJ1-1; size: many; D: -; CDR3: CSASHGGNTEAFF; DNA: TGCAGTGCTAGTCATGGGGGGAACACTGAAGCTTTCTTT
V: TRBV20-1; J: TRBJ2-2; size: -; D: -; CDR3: CSARGTTAGTGELFF; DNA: TGCAGTGCTAGAGGAACAACCGCCGGCACCGGGGAGCTGTTTTTT
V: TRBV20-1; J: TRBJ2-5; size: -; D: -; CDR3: CSALYPPRETQYF; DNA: TGCAGTGCCCTATATCCGCCGCGGGAGACCCAGTACTTC
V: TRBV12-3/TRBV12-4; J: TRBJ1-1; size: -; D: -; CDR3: CASSIGRGWGEAFF; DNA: TGTGCCAGCAGTATAGGGAGGGGATGGGGTGAAGCTTTCTTT
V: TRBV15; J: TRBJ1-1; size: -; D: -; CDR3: CATSRDFGRGTEAFF; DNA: TGTGCCACCAGCAGAGATTTCGGGAGGGGCACTGAAGCTTTCTTT
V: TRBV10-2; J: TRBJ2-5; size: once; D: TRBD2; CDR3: CASSELLAGGETQYF; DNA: TGCGCCAGCAGTGAGTTGCTAGCGGGGGGAGAGACCCAGTACTTC
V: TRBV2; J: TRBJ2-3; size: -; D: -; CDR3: CASKAVQGTDTQYF; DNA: TGTGCCAGCAAGGCGGTGCAGGGTACAGATACGCAGTATTTT
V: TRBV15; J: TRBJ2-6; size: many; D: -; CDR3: CATSRGRYSGANVLTF; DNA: TGTGCCACCAGCAGGGGCAGATACTCTGGGGCCAACGTCCTGACTTTC
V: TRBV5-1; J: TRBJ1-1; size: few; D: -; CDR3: CASTSGPPNTEAFF; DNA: TGCGCCAGCACCTCGGGACCGCCTAACACTGAAGCTTTCTTT
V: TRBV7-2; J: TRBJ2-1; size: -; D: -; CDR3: CASSLVVQLHNEQFF; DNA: TGTGCCAGCAGCTTAGTCGTCCAACTCCACAATGAGCAGTTCTTC
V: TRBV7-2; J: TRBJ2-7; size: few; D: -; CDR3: CASSFLSGEQYF; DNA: TGTGCCAGCAGCTTCCTGTCCGGGGAGCAGTACTTC
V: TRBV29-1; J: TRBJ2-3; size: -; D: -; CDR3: CSVRQDGTRDTQYF; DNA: TGCAGCGTTCGACAGGACGGCACCCGGGATACGCAGTATTTT
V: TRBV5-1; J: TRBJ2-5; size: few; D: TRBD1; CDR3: CASGTDRLETQYF; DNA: TGCGCCAGCGGGACAGACCGGCTGGAGACCCAGTACTTC
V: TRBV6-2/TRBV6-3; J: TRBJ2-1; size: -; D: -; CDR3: CASSYTGFYNEQFF; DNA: TGTGCCAGCAGTTACACAGGGTTCTACAATGAGCAGTTCTTC
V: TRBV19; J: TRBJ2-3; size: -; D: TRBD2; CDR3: CASSLLAGGEDTQYF; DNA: TGTGCCAGTAGTTTGCTAGCGGGGGGTGAAGATACGCAGTATTTT
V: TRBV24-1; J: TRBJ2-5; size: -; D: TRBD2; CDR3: CATSDFGLAEGETQYF; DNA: TGTGCCACCAGTGATTTTGGGCTAGCGGAGGGAGAGACCCAGTACTTC
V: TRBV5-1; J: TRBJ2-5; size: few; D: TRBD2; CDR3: CASSVGLAAETQYF; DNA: TGCGCCAGCAGCGTAGGACTAGCGGCAGAGACCCAGTACTTC
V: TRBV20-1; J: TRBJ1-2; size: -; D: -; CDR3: CSARGLRGEHYGYTF; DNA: TGCAGTGCTAGAGGATTGAGAGGGGAACATTATGGCTACACCTTC
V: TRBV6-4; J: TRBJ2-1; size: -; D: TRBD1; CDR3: CASRPGTGDYNEQFF; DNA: TGTGCCAGCCGACCTGGGACAGGGGATTACAATGAGCAGTTCTTC
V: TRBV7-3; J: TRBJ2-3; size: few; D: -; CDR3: CASSSRGGDTQYF; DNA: TGTGCCAGCAGCAGCAGGGGGGGGGATACGCAGTATTTT
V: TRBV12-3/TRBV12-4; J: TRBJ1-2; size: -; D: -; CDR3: CASSLGDGSGYTF; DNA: TGTGCCAGCAGTTTAGGGGACGGGAGCGGCTACACCTTC
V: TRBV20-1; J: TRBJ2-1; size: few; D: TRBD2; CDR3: CSASLAGGYNEQFF; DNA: TGCAGTGCTAGTCTAGCGGGGGGTTACAATGAGCAGTTCTTC